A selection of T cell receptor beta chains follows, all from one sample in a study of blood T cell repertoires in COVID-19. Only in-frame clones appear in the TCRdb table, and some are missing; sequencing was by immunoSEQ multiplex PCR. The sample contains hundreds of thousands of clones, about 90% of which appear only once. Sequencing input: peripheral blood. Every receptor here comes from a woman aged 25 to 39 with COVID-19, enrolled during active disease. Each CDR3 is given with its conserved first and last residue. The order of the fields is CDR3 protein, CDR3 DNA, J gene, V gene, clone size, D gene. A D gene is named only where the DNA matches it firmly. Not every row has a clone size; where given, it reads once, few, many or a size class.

CDR3aa: CASSQGGRAYNEQFF
CDR3nt: TGTGCCAGCAGCCAAGGGGGCCGGGCCTACAATGAGCAGTTCTTC
j_gene: TRBJ2-1
v_gene: TRBV14
abundance: medium-sized
d_gene: NA

CDR3aa: CAISEYGGPRYGYTF
CDR3nt: TGTGCCATCAGTGAGTACGGGGGGCCTCGCTATGGCTACACCTTC
j_gene: TRBJ1-2
v_gene: TRBV10-3
abundance: NA
d_gene: NA

CDR3aa: CASSILFIGELFF
CDR3nt: TGTGCCAGCAGCATTCTTTTTATCGGGGAGCTGTTTTTT
j_gene: TRBJ2-2
v_gene: TRBV11-2
abundance: NA
d_gene: NA

CDR3aa: CASSPPGSTEAFF
CDR3nt: TGTGCCAGCTCACCACCGGGGAGCACTGAAGCTTTCTTT
j_gene: TRBJ1-1
v_gene: TRBV18
abundance: NA
d_gene: NA

CDR3aa: CASSPKPGRISTDTQYF
CDR3nt: TGTGCCAGCAGCCCCAAACCAGGGCGAATAAGCACAGATACGCAGTATTTT
j_gene: TRBJ2-3
v_gene: TRBV11-2
abundance: NA
d_gene: NA

CDR3aa: CASSVAGARTEAFF
CDR3nt: TGTGCCAGCAGCGTAGCAGGGGCGCGTACTGAAGCTTTCTTT
j_gene: TRBJ1-1
v_gene: TRBV9
abundance: NA
d_gene: NA

CDR3aa: CASSPGDYEQYF
CDR3nt: TGTGCCAGCTCACCCGGGGACTACGAGCAGTACTTC
j_gene: TRBJ2-7
v_gene: TRBV18
abundance: NA
d_gene: NA

CDR3aa: CASSQVPGNYGYTF
CDR3nt: TGCGCCAGCAGCCAAGTTCCCGGGAACTATGGCTACACCTTC
j_gene: TRBJ1-2
v_gene: TRBV4-1
abundance: NA
d_gene: NA

CDR3aa: CASSRRGQEDNQPQHF
CDR3nt: TGTGCCAGCAGCCGGAGAGGACAAGAAGACAATCAGCCCCAGCATTTT
j_gene: TRBJ1-5
v_gene: TRBV2
abundance: NA
d_gene: NA

CDR3aa: CASSLQEMNTEAFF
CDR3nt: TGCGCCAGCAGCTTACAGGAGATGAACACTGAAGCTTTCTTT
j_gene: TRBJ1-1
v_gene: TRBV5-1
abundance: NA
d_gene: NA

CDR3aa: CASRVSSPPDTQYF
CDR3nt: TGTGCCAGCAGGGTGTCTAGTCCCCCAGATACGCAGTATTTT
j_gene: TRBJ2-3
v_gene: TRBV6-4
abundance: NA
d_gene: NA

CDR3aa: CASSLGQTSEAFF
CDR3nt: TGCGCCAGCAGCCTGGGACAGACCTCTGAAGCTTTCTTT
j_gene: TRBJ1-1
v_gene: TRBV5-1
abundance: NA
d_gene: TRBD1

CDR3aa: CASSPPARGSGNTIYF
CDR3nt: TGTGCCAGCAGCCCTCCCGCACGGGGCTCTGGAAACACCATATATTTT
j_gene: TRBJ1-3
v_gene: TRBV9
abundance: NA
d_gene: NA

CDR3aa: CSVGQGGDSPLHF
CDR3nt: TGCAGCGTAGGACAGGGCGGGGATTCACCCCTCCACTTT
j_gene: TRBJ1-6
v_gene: TRBV29-1
abundance: NA
d_gene: TRBD1

CDR3aa: CASSFRGPLLQPQHF
CDR3nt: TGTGCCAGCAGTTTTAGGGGCCCCCTGTTGCAGCCCCAGCATTTT
j_gene: TRBJ1-5
v_gene: TRBV27
abundance: NA
d_gene: NA

CDR3aa: CASSSGIPYEQYF
CDR3nt: TGTGCCAGTTCAAGCGGGATCCCCTACGAGCAGTACTTC
j_gene: TRBJ2-7
v_gene: TRBV12-3/TRBV12-4
abundance: NA
d_gene: TRBD2

CDR3aa: CASSLSGRQTRGTNSPLHF
CDR3nt: TGTGCCAGCAGTCTTTCCGGGAGACAGACCCGGGGCACGAATTCACCCCTCCACTTT
j_gene: TRBJ1-6
v_gene: TRBV7-8
abundance: NA
d_gene: NA

CDR3aa: CSVVSTGGLNEPYEQYF
CDR3nt: TGCAGCGTTGTTTCGACAGGAGGATTGAATGAGCCCTACGAGCAGTACTTC
j_gene: TRBJ2-7
v_gene: TRBV29-1
abundance: NA
d_gene: NA

CDR3aa: CASSYTSGFGGELFF
CDR3nt: TGTGCCAGCAGTTACACTTCGGGGTTTGGGGGGGAGCTGTTTTTT
j_gene: TRBJ2-2
v_gene: TRBV6-6
abundance: NA
d_gene: NA

CDR3aa: CASSPRGRTRGYTF
CDR3nt: TGTGCCAGCAGTCCCAGGGGGCGGACTAGAGGCTACACCTTC
j_gene: TRBJ1-2
v_gene: TRBV6-5
abundance: NA
d_gene: TRBD1

CDR3aa: CASRLAGVPDTQYF
CDR3nt: TGTGCCAGTCGACTAGCGGGGGTCCCAGATACGCAGTATTTT
j_gene: TRBJ2-3
v_gene: TRBV27
abundance: once
d_gene: TRBD2

CDR3aa: CASSLGQRSYEQYF
CDR3nt: TGTGCCAGCAGCTTAGGACAACGCTCCTACGAGCAGTACTTC
j_gene: TRBJ2-7
v_gene: TRBV11-2
abundance: NA
d_gene: NA

CDR3aa: CATSDLESEVTDTQYF
CDR3nt: TGTGCCACCAGTGATTTGGAGTCCGAAGTGACAGATACGCAGTATTTT
j_gene: TRBJ2-3
v_gene: TRBV24-1
abundance: NA
d_gene: NA

CDR3aa: CASSQPYRNRGGLGGYTF
CDR3nt: TGCGCCAGCAGCCAACCATACAGGAACAGGGGCGGCCTGGGAGGCTACACCTTC
j_gene: TRBJ1-2
v_gene: TRBV4-1
abundance: once
d_gene: TRBD1

CDR3aa: CASSLDRVANEQFF
CDR3nt: TGTGCCAGCAGTCTTGACAGGGTAGCCAATGAGCAGTTCTTC
j_gene: TRBJ2-1
v_gene: TRBV28
abundance: NA
d_gene: TRBD1

CDR3aa: CASTPDGVGKLFF
CDR3nt: TGTGCCAGTACCCCCGACGGGGTGGGAAAACTGTTTTTT
j_gene: TRBJ1-4
v_gene: TRBV19
abundance: few
d_gene: NA

CDR3aa: CASRPAGGTRPEQYF
CDR3nt: TGTGCCAGCAGACCCGCGGGGGGGACTCGCCCCGAGCAGTACTTC
j_gene: TRBJ2-7
v_gene: TRBV6-4
abundance: NA
d_gene: TRBD2

CDR3aa: CASSIAGGSTDTQYF
CDR3nt: TGTGCCAGTAGTATAGCGGGGGGAAGTACAGATACGCAGTATTTT
j_gene: TRBJ2-3
v_gene: TRBV19
abundance: NA
d_gene: TRBD2

CDR3aa: CASTPLGGPRNEQFF
CDR3nt: TGTGCCAGCACCCCCCTGGGGGGGCCTAGGAATGAGCAGTTCTTC
j_gene: TRBJ2-1
v_gene: TRBV11-2
abundance: NA
d_gene: NA

CDR3aa: CASTSAGKQETQYF
CDR3nt: TGCGCCAGCACTTCGGCGGGGAAACAAGAGACCCAGTACTTC
j_gene: TRBJ2-5
v_gene: TRBV5-1
abundance: NA
d_gene: NA

CDR3aa: CASSPARGTGDSPLHF
CDR3nt: TGTGCCAGTAGTCCCGCGAGGGGGACAGGGGATTCACCCCTCCACTTT
j_gene: TRBJ1-6
v_gene: TRBV19
abundance: NA
d_gene: TRBD1

CDR3aa: CASAPGQGDSPLHF
CDR3nt: TGCGCCAGCGCCCCGGGACAGGGCGACTCACCCCTCCACTTT
j_gene: TRBJ1-6
v_gene: TRBV5-1
abundance: few
d_gene: TRBD1

CDR3aa: CASSQDPATGRSLANEKLFF
CDR3nt: TGTGCCAGCAGCCAAGATCCGGCGACAGGGAGGAGTTTAGCTAATGAAAAACTGTTTTTT
j_gene: TRBJ1-4
v_gene: TRBV4-2
abundance: NA
d_gene: TRBD1

CDR3aa: CASSFHGGSYNEQFF
CDR3nt: TGTGCCAGCTCATTTCACGGGGGCTCCTACAATGAGCAGTTCTTC
j_gene: TRBJ2-1
v_gene: TRBV18
abundance: NA
d_gene: NA

CDR3aa: CASSLGVSTEAFF
CDR3nt: TGTGCCAGCAGTTTAGGAGTGTCCACTGAAGCTTTCTTT
j_gene: TRBJ1-1
v_gene: TRBV6-5
abundance: NA
d_gene: NA

CDR3aa: CASTPWKTGGKTQYF
CDR3nt: TGTGCCAGCACCCCCTGGAAAACAGGGGGTAAGACCCAGTACTTC
j_gene: TRBJ2-5
v_gene: TRBV6-1
abundance: NA
d_gene: TRBD1

CDR3aa: CASSPIDGIAYEQYF
CDR3nt: TGTGCCAGCAGCCCAATTGATGGTATAGCCTACGAGCAGTACTTC
j_gene: TRBJ2-7
v_gene: TRBV27
abundance: NA
d_gene: NA

CDR3aa: CASRRSGESLEQFF
CDR3nt: TGTGCCAGCAGGAGAAGCGGGGAAAGTCTTGAGCAGTTCTTC
j_gene: TRBJ2-1
v_gene: TRBV2
abundance: NA
d_gene: TRBD2

CDR3aa: CASSTGLVSGNTIYF
CDR3nt: TGTGCCAGCAGTACGGGACTAGTCTCTGGAAACACCATATATTTT
j_gene: TRBJ1-3
v_gene: TRBV9
abundance: NA
d_gene: NA

CDR3aa: CASSWGLAGGTETQYF
CDR3nt: TGCGCCAGCAGCTGGGGACTAGCGGGGGGAACGGAGACCCAGTACTTC
j_gene: TRBJ2-5
v_gene: TRBV5-1
abundance: NA
d_gene: TRBD2

CDR3aa: CASREGGSNQPQHF
CDR3nt: TGCGCCAGCAGGGAGGGAGGGAGTAATCAGCCCCAGCATTTT
j_gene: TRBJ1-5
v_gene: TRBV10-2
abundance: few
d_gene: NA

CDR3aa: CASRSGGGGQETQYF
CDR3nt: TGTGCCAGCAGGAGTGGGGGGGGCGGGCAAGAGACCCAGTACTTC
j_gene: TRBJ2-5
v_gene: TRBV3-1/TRBV3-2
abundance: NA
d_gene: NA

CDR3aa: CSASQGYGYTF
CDR3nt: TGCAGTGCTAGTCAGGGCTATGGCTACACCTTC
j_gene: TRBJ1-2
v_gene: TRBV20-1
abundance: few
d_gene: NA

CDR3aa: CASSSTGLAGGLPGELFF
CDR3nt: TGTGCCAGCAGCTCGACCGGACTAGCGGGGGGGCTACCCGGGGAGCTGTTTTTT
j_gene: TRBJ2-2
v_gene: TRBV7-9
abundance: NA
d_gene: TRBD2

CDR3aa: CASSNPGTTNEKLFF
CDR3nt: TGTGCCAGCAGCAACCCAGGTACAACTAATGAAAAACTGTTTTTT
j_gene: TRBJ1-4
v_gene: TRBV7-9
abundance: NA
d_gene: NA

CDR3aa: CASSLAIRGYGYTF
CDR3nt: TGTGCCAGCAGCTTAGCGATTAGGGGCTATGGCTACACCTTC
j_gene: TRBJ1-2
v_gene: TRBV7-9
abundance: NA
d_gene: NA

CDR3aa: CASSLGTGWFLEQFF
CDR3nt: TGTGCCAGCAGCTTGGGGACAGGGTGGTTTCTGGAGCAGTTCTTC
j_gene: TRBJ2-1
v_gene: TRBV5-6
abundance: NA
d_gene: TRBD1

CDR3aa: CAISESRASGVDGYTF
CDR3nt: TGTGCCATCAGTGAGTCCAGGGCTTCTGGAGTGGATGGCTACACCTTC
j_gene: TRBJ1-2
v_gene: TRBV10-3
abundance: once
d_gene: NA

CDR3aa: CSVALRTGRTEAFF
CDR3nt: TGCAGCGTTGCTCTCCGGACAGGGAGGACTGAAGCTTTCTTT
j_gene: TRBJ1-1
v_gene: TRBV29-1
abundance: NA
d_gene: TRBD1

CDR3aa: CASSRTSGDFGIEQYF
CDR3nt: TGTGCCAGCAGCCGGACTAGCGGGGACTTCGGTATCGAGCAGTACTTC
j_gene: TRBJ2-7
v_gene: TRBV7-6
abundance: NA
d_gene: TRBD2

CDR3aa: CASSLGAGRGTEAFF
CDR3nt: TGTGCCAGCAGCTTGGGGGCAGGCCGGGGGACTGAAGCTTTCTTT
j_gene: TRBJ1-1
v_gene: TRBV5-4
abundance: NA
d_gene: NA

CDR3aa: CASSLATGGKGEQYF
CDR3nt: TGCGCCAGCAGCTTGGCGACAGGGGGGAAAGGGGAGCAGTACTTC
j_gene: TRBJ2-7
v_gene: TRBV5-1
abundance: NA
d_gene: TRBD1

CDR3aa: CASSGGSGAFTDTQYF
CDR3nt: TGTGCCAGCAGCGGTGGTAGCGGGGCCTTCACAGATACGCAGTATTTT
j_gene: TRBJ2-3
v_gene: TRBV4-2
abundance: NA
d_gene: TRBD2